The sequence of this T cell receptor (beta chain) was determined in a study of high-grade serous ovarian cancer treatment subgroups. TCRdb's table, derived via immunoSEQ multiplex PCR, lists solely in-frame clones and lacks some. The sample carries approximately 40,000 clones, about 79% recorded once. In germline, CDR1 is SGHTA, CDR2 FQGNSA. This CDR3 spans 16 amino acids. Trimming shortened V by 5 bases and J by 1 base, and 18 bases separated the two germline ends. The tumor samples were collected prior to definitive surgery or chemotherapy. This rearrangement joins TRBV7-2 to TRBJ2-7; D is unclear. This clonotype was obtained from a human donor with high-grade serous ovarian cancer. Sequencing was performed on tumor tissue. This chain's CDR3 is CASSLFFSGGSYEQYF. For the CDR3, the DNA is TGTGCCAGCAGCCTTTTTTTTTCAGGCGGATCCTACGAGCAGTACTTC.